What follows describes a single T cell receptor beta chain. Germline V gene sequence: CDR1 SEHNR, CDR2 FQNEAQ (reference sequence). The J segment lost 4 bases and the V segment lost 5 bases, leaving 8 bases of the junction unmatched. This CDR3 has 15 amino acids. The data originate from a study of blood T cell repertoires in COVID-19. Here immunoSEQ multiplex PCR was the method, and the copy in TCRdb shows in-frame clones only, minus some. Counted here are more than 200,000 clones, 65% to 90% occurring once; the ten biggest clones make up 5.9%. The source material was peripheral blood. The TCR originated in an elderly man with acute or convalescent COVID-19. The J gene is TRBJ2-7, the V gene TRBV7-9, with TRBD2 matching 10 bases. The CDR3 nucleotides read TGTGCCAGCAGCCTAACTAGCGGGGCCGGATACGAGCAGTACTTC. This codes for CASSLTSGAGYEQYF. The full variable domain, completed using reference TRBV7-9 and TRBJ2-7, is DTGVSQNPRHKITKRGQNVTFRCDPISEHNRLYWYRQTLGQGPEFLTYFQNEAQLEKSRLLSDRFSAERPKGSFSTLEIQRTEQGDSAMYLCASSLTSGAGYEQYFGPGTRLTVT.